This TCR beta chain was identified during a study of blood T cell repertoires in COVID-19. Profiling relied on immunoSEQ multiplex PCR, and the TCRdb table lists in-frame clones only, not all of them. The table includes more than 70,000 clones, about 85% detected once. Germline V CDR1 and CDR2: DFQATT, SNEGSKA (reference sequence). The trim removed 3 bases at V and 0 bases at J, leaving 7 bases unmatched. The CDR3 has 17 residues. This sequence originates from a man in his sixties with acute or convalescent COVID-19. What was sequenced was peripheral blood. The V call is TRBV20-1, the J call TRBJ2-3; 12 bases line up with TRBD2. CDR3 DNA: TGCAGTGCTAGTTGGCTAGCGGGAGGGCGTAGCACAGATACGCAGTATTTT. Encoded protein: CSASWLAGGRSTDTQYF.